This paragraph covers one T cell receptor beta chain sequence. This specimen belongs to a study of blood T cell repertoires in COVID-19. Across the whole study: The study drew acute and convalescent COVID-19 samples from the United States, Italy and Spain.

Germline V gives CDR1 ENHRY, CDR2 SYGVKD. The CDR3 spans 12 residues. The V and J ends lost 7 bases and 3 bases, in that order; junction bases with no gene match: 0. As processed by the authors: Amplification with reference gene primers provided the estimates of nucleated cell counts. Generated by immunoSEQ multiplex PCR, the TCRdb table keeps only in-frame clones and is missing some. The DNA was the basis for D and trimming; V, J and clone size are from that table. The data contain just over 80,000 clones, 75% to 90% of them singletons. The TCR comes from a woman aged 45 to 65 with acute COVID-19. The sample comprised PBMCs or T cells enriched from blood (not recorded which). The chain recombines TRBV10-3 with TRBJ2-7; 10 nucleotides agree with TRBD2. The CDR3 here is CAIKREGYEQYF. In DNA, the CDR3 is TGTGCCATCAAGCGGGAGGGCTACGAGCAGTACTTC.